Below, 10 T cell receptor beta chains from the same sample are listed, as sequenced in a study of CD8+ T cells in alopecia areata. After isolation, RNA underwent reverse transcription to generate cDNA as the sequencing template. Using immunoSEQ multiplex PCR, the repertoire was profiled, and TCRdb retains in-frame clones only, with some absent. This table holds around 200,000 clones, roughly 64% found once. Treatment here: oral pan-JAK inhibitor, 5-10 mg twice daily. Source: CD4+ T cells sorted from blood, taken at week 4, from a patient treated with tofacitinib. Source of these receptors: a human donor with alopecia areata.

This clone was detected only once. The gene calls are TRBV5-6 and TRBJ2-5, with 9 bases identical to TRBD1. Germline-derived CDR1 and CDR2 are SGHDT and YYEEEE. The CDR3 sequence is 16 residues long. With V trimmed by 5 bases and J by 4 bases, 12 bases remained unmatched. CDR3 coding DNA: TGTGCCAGCAGTTCTCTTCGGGACAGGGTTTCAGAGACCCAGTACTTC. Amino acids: CASSSLRDRVSETQYF.

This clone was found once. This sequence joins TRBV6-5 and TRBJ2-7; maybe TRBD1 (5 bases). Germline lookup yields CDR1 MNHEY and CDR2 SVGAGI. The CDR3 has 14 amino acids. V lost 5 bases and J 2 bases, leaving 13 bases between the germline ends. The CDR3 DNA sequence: TGTGCCAGCAGTCCGGACAAGGTTCCCTACGAGCAGTACTTC. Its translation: CASSPDKVPYEQYF.

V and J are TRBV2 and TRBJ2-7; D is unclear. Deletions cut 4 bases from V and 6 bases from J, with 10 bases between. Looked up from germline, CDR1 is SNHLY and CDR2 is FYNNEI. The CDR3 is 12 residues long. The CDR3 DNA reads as TGTGCCAGCAGTGGACTTAGGGCCGAGCAGTACTTC. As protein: CASSGLRAEQYF.

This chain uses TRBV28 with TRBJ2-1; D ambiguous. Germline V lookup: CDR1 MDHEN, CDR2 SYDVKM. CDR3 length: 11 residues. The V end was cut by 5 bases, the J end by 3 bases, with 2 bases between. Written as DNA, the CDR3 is TGTGCCAGCAGTCTCTACAATGAGCAGTTCTTC. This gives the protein CASSLYNEQFF.

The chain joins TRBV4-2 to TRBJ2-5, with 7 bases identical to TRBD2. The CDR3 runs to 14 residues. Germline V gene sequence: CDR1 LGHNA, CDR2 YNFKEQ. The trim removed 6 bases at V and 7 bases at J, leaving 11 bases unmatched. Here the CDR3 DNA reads TGTGCCAGCAGACCGGGACTAAGGGAGAGGACCCAGTACTTC. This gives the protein CASRPGLRERTQYF.

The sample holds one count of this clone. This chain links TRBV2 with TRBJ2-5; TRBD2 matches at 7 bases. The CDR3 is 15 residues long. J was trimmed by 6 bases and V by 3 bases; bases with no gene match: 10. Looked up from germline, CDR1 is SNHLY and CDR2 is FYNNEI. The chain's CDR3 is CASSDGTIAPQTQYF. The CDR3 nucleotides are TGTGCCAGCAGTGATGGGACTATAGCTCCCCAGACCCAGTACTTC.

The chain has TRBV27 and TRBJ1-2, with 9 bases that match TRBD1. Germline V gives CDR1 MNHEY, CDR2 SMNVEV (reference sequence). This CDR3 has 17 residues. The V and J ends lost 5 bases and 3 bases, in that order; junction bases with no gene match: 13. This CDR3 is CASSLLPPGQGDYGYTF. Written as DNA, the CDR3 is TGTGCCAGCAGTCTCCTCCCCCCGGGACAGGGTGACTATGGCTACACCTTC.

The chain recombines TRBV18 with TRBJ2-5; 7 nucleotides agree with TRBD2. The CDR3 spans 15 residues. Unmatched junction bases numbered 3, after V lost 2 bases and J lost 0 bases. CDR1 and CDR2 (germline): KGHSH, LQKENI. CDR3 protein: CASSPNGGYQETQYF. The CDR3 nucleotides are TGTGCCAGCTCACCAAACGGGGGGTACCAAGAGACCCAGTACTTC.

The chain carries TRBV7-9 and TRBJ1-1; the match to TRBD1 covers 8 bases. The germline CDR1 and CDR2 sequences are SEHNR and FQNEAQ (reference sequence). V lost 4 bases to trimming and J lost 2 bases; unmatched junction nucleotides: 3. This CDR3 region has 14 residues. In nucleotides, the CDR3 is TGTGCCAGCAGCTGGACAGGGACTAACACTGAAGCTTTCTTT. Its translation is CASSWTGTNTEAFF.

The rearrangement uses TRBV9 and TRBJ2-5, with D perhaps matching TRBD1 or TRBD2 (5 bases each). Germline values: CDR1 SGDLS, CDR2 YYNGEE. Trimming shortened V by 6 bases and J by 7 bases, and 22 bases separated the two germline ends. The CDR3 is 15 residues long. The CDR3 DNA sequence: TGTGCCAGCACCCCTGTAGGGACCGGTCCCGGGACCCAGTACTTC. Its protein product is CASTPVGTGPGTQYF.